Listed below are T cell receptor beta chains from one sample, sequenced in a study of Ad26.COV2.S vaccination and SARS-CoV-2 variants. Produced via immunoSEQ multiplex PCR; TCRdb's table is partial and in-frame only. This sample has some 190,000 clones, with roughly 87% found just once. This specimen consisted of peripheral blood, obtained after recovery from COVID-19. All receptors derive from a human donor who had recovered from COVID-19. The CDR3 runs from the conserved cysteine through the conserved F or W. The D gene is left open where the match is weak. Size tells how often a clone was seen (once, few, many) or the class of an expanded clone, and some rows leave it out.

V gene: TRBV27; clone size: -; J gene: TRBJ2-1; D gene: -; CDR3 protein: CASSSVSGANEQFF; CDR3 DNA: TGTGCCAGCAGTTCCGTGTCCGGGGCGAATGAGCAGTTCTTC
V gene: TRBV6-6; clone size: once; J gene: TRBJ2-7; D gene: -; CDR3 protein: CASRPDSYEQYF; CDR3 DNA: TGTGCCAGCAGACCGGACAGCTACGAGCAGTACTTC
V gene: TRBV19; clone size: -; J gene: TRBJ1-3; D gene: TRBD1; CDR3 protein: CASSAGTGGKGNTIYF; CDR3 DNA: TGTGCCAGTAGTGCCGGGACAGGGGGCAAAGGAAACACCATATATTTT
V gene: TRBV12-1; clone size: -; J gene: TRBJ2-5; D gene: -; CDR3 protein: CASSFSPTTRLRETQYF; CDR3 DNA: TGTGCCAGCAGCTTCTCCCCGACCACAAGGTTAAGGGAGACCCAGTACTTC
V gene: TRBV6-2/TRBV6-3; clone size: -; J gene: TRBJ2-7; D gene: TRBD1; CDR3 protein: CASSHRGTYEQYF; CDR3 DNA: TGTGCCAGCAGCCACAGGGGCACCTACGAGCAGTACTTC
V gene: TRBV2; clone size: -; J gene: TRBJ2-4; D gene: -; CDR3 protein: CASSEERLAKNIQYF; CDR3 DNA: TGTGCCAGCAGTGAAGAGCGGCTAGCCAAAAACATTCAGTACTTC
V gene: TRBV6-5; clone size: -; J gene: TRBJ1-4; D gene: -; CDR3 protein: CASSPGPPWGEKLFF; CDR3 DNA: TGTGCCAGCAGCCCCGGGCCTCCGTGGGGAGAAAAACTGTTTTTT
V gene: TRBV7-3; clone size: -; J gene: TRBJ2-4; D gene: -; CDR3 protein: CASSSGKGNIQYF; CDR3 DNA: TGTGCCAGCTCTTCGGGAAAGGGGAACATTCAGTACTTC
V gene: TRBV27; clone size: -; J gene: TRBJ2-5; D gene: -; CDR3 protein: CASRRGNQETQYF; CDR3 DNA: TGTGCCAGCAGAAGGGGAAACCAAGAGACCCAGTACTTC
V gene: TRBV7-9; clone size: -; J gene: TRBJ2-1; D gene: -; CDR3 protein: CASSVLLAGVAAGEQFF; CDR3 DNA: TGTGCCAGCAGCGTTCTCCTAGCCGGAGTCGCGGCCGGTGAGCAGTTCTTC
V gene: TRBV11-2; clone size: -; J gene: TRBJ2-1; D gene: TRBD2; CDR3 protein: CASSLILAGAYNEQFF; CDR3 DNA: TGTGCCAGCAGCTTAATACTAGCGGGAGCCTACAATGAGCAGTTCTTC
V gene: TRBV2; clone size: -; J gene: TRBJ2-1; D gene: -; CDR3 protein: CASSGQSGFNEQFF; CDR3 DNA: TGTGCCAGCAGCGGACAGTCAGGGTTCAATGAGCAGTTCTTC
V gene: TRBV29-1; clone size: -; J gene: TRBJ2-5; D gene: TRBD1; CDR3 protein: CSVPTGDWWETQYF; CDR3 DNA: TGCAGCGTACCTACAGGGGATTGGTGGGAGACCCAGTACTTC
V gene: TRBV29-1; clone size: few; J gene: TRBJ2-2; D gene: -; CDR3 protein: CSASQRNTGELFF; CDR3 DNA: TGCAGCGCCAGCCAAAGGAACACCGGGGAGCTGTTTTTT
V gene: TRBV3-1/TRBV3-2; clone size: -; J gene: TRBJ2-1; D gene: -; CDR3 protein: CASSQVLAYNEQFF; CDR3 DNA: TGTGCCAGCAGCCAAGTGCTAGCGTACAATGAGCAGTTCTTC
V gene: TRBV19; clone size: -; J gene: TRBJ1-4; D gene: -; CDR3 protein: CASRDSSTNEKLFF; CDR3 DNA: TGTGCCAGTAGGGACAGTTCAACTAATGAAAAACTGTTTTTT
V gene: TRBV18; clone size: -; J gene: TRBJ2-1; D gene: TRBD1; CDR3 protein: CASSLNQGQGANEQFF; CDR3 DNA: TGTGCCAGCTCACTTAACCAGGGACAGGGGGCAAATGAGCAGTTCTTC
V gene: TRBV27; clone size: -; J gene: TRBJ1-1; D gene: -; CDR3 protein: CASSWTGPREGTEAFF; CDR3 DNA: TGTGCCAGCAGTTGGACGGGCCCAAGGGAAGGGACTGAAGCTTTCTTT
V gene: TRBV7-2; clone size: -; J gene: TRBJ2-1; D gene: TRBD2; CDR3 protein: CASSLVGLAGTYNEQFF; CDR3 DNA: TGTGCCAGCAGCTTAGTAGGACTAGCGGGGACCTACAATGAGCAGTTCTTC
V gene: TRBV7-8; clone size: -; J gene: TRBJ2-7; D gene: -; CDR3 protein: CASSAVPPGFISSYEQYF; CDR3 DNA: TGTGCCAGCAGCGCCGTCCCCCCAGGGTTTATCAGCTCCTACGAGCAGTACTTC
V gene: TRBV28; clone size: -; J gene: TRBJ2-3; D gene: -; CDR3 protein: CASSSLGGSTDTQYF; CDR3 DNA: TGTGCCAGCAGTTCTCTTGGTGGGAGCACAGATACGCAGTATTTT
V gene: TRBV24-1; clone size: -; J gene: TRBJ2-1; D gene: TRBD2; CDR3 protein: CATSIIIPKTSGSMDEQFF; CDR3 DNA: TGTGCCACCAGCATAATCATCCCGAAGACTAGCGGGAGCATGGATGAGCAGTTCTTC
V gene: TRBV4-1; clone size: once; J gene: TRBJ2-3; D gene: -; CDR3 protein: CASSQPGALLTSTDTQYF; CDR3 DNA: TGCGCCAGCAGCCAACCGGGGGCCCTTTTAACAAGCACAGATACGCAGTATTTT
V gene: TRBV6-1; clone size: -; J gene: TRBJ2-7; D gene: -; CDR3 protein: CASSERGYEQYF; CDR3 DNA: TGTGCCAGCAGTGAAAGGGGTTACGAGCAGTACTTC
V gene: TRBV7-9; clone size: -; J gene: TRBJ1-1; D gene: -; CDR3 protein: CASSSQGPNTEAFF; CDR3 DNA: TGTGCCAGCAGCTCTCAGGGACCGAACACTGAAGCTTTCTTT
V gene: TRBV19; clone size: -; J gene: TRBJ2-7; D gene: -; CDR3 protein: CASSFRHSTAYEQYF; CDR3 DNA: TGTGCCAGTAGCTTTCGACACTCAACGGCCTACGAGCAGTACTTC
V gene: TRBV18; clone size: -; J gene: TRBJ2-3; D gene: -; CDR3 protein: CASSPQGFVDTQYF; CDR3 DNA: TGTGCCAGCTCACCTCAGGGTTTCGTAGATACGCAGTATTTT
V gene: TRBV5-4; clone size: -; J gene: TRBJ2-1; D gene: TRBD2; CDR3 protein: CASSLAGAGVRNEQFF; CDR3 DNA: TGTGCCAGCAGCTTGGCCGGAGCGGGGGTGCGGAATGAGCAGTTCTTC
V gene: TRBV9; clone size: -; J gene: TRBJ2-1; D gene: TRBD2; CDR3 protein: CASTGGASVVGEQFF; CDR3 DNA: TGTGCCAGCACCGGGGGGGCTAGCGTGGTCGGTGAGCAGTTCTTC
V gene: TRBV5-1; clone size: -; J gene: TRBJ2-6; D gene: -; CDR3 protein: CASSLRSGANVLTF; CDR3 DNA: TGCGCCAGCAGCTTGCGGTCTGGGGCCAACGTCCTGACTTTC
V gene: TRBV7-9; clone size: -; J gene: TRBJ1-3; D gene: -; CDR3 protein: CASSPPSTSYTIYF; CDR3 DNA: TGTGCCAGCAGCCCCCCTTCTACGTCGTACACCATATATTTT
V gene: TRBV7-3; clone size: once; J gene: TRBJ2-3; D gene: TRBD2; CDR3 protein: CASSSSGRGTDTQYF; CDR3 DNA: TGTGCCAGCAGCTCAAGCGGGAGGGGTACAGATACGCAGTATTTT
V gene: TRBV30; clone size: -; J gene: TRBJ1-2; D gene: -; CDR3 protein: CRGARGYTF; CDR3 DNA: TGTCGGGGGGCGCGGGGCTACACCTTC
V gene: TRBV5-1; clone size: -; J gene: TRBJ1-1; D gene: -; CDR3 protein: CASSGTVMNTEAFF; CDR3 DNA: TGCGCCAGCAGCGGGACCGTTATGAACACTGAAGCTTTCTTT
V gene: TRBV30; clone size: -; J gene: TRBJ2-2; D gene: -; CDR3 protein: CAWSVLGGNTGELFF; CDR3 DNA: TGTGCCTGGAGTGTTTTGGGGGGGAACACCGGGGAGCTGTTTTTT
V gene: TRBV11-2; clone size: -; J gene: TRBJ1-5; D gene: -; CDR3 protein: CASSLLGGWGNQPQHF; CDR3 DNA: TGTGCCAGCAGCTTACTTGGGGGCTGGGGCAATCAGCCCCAGCATTTT
V gene: TRBV7-2; clone size: -; J gene: TRBJ2-2; D gene: -; CDR3 protein: CASSPRGGNTGELFF; CDR3 DNA: TGTGCCAGCAGCCCCAGGGGCGGGAACACCGGGGAGCTGTTTTTT
V gene: TRBV2; clone size: once; J gene: TRBJ2-7; D gene: -; CDR3 protein: CASSVDLVPYEQYF; CDR3 DNA: TGTGCCAGCAGTGTAGATTTGGTCCCCTACGAGCAGTACTTC
V gene: TRBV4-2; clone size: -; J gene: TRBJ2-3; D gene: -; CDR3 protein: CASSPTRLAGADTQYF; CDR3 DNA: TGTGCCAGCAGCCCTACCCGGCTAGCCGGCGCAGATACGCAGTATTTT
V gene: TRBV7-3; clone size: -; J gene: TRBJ2-7; D gene: TRBD1; CDR3 protein: CASSSAGQGYEQYF; CDR3 DNA: TGTGCCAGCAGCTCCGCGGGACAGGGATACGAGCAGTACTTC
V gene: TRBV24-1; clone size: -; J gene: TRBJ2-1; D gene: TRBD2; CDR3 protein: CATRDGGDNEQFF; CDR3 DNA: TGTGCCACCAGGGACGGGGGGGACAATGAGCAGTTCTTC
V gene: TRBV2; clone size: -; J gene: TRBJ2-2; D gene: TRBD2; CDR3 protein: CASSRLSGRVLSGELFF; CDR3 DNA: TGTGCCAGCAGCCGCCTTAGCGGGAGGGTGCTCTCCGGGGAGCTGTTTTTT
V gene: TRBV3-1/TRBV3-2; clone size: -; J gene: TRBJ2-7; D gene: TRBD2; CDR3 protein: CASSTSGSASSYEQYF; CDR3 DNA: TGTGCCAGCTCGACTAGCGGGAGCGCAAGCTCCTACGAGCAGTACTTC
V gene: TRBV7-2; clone size: once; J gene: TRBJ2-5; D gene: -; CDR3 protein: CASKPTSQETQYF; CDR3 DNA: TGTGCCAGCAAGCCGACTAGTCAAGAGACCCAGTACTTC
V gene: TRBV6-5; clone size: -; J gene: TRBJ1-2; D gene: -; CDR3 protein: CASKVTASEGYGYTF; CDR3 DNA: TGTGCCAGCAAAGTTACCGCCTCGGAGGGCTATGGCTACACCTTC
V gene: TRBV15; clone size: -; J gene: TRBJ2-3; D gene: TRBD2; CDR3 protein: CATSRGTSGMYDTQYF; CDR3 DNA: TGTGCCACCAGCAGGGGGACTAGCGGGATGTATGATACGCAGTATTTT
V gene: TRBV9; clone size: -; J gene: TRBJ2-1; D gene: -; CDR3 protein: CASSLAAPSYNEQFF; CDR3 DNA: TGTGCCAGCAGCTTGGCGGCGCCTTCCTACAATGAGCAGTTCTTC
V gene: TRBV4-1; clone size: few; J gene: TRBJ2-6; D gene: TRBD2; CDR3 protein: CASSQSGGAQGANVLTF; CDR3 DNA: TGCGCCAGCAGCCAAAGCGGGGGGGCGCAGGGGGCCAACGTCCTGACTTTC
V gene: TRBV4-2; clone size: -; J gene: TRBJ2-1; D gene: TRBD1; CDR3 protein: CASSQDGQGGWDNEQFF; CDR3 DNA: TGTGCCAGCAGCCAAGACGGACAGGGTGGGTGGGACAATGAGCAGTTCTTC